Listed below are T cell receptor beta chains from one sample, sequenced in a study of response to subunit inactivated influenza vaccine. TCRdb reanalysed the RT-PCR reads using MiXCR and keeps one entry per CDR3 protein. The sample lists hundreds of thousands of distinct CDR3 sequences; approximately 10% were seen once. The sequencing used PBMCs from blood, collected on the day of vaccination. The receptors were gathered from a man aged 50 or older who received an inactivated influenza vaccine. Each CDR3 is given with its conserved first and last residue. The order of the fields is CDR3 protein, CDR3 DNA, J gene, V gene, clone size, D gene. D genes are given only for firm matches. Expanded clones are given a class, and other clones once, few, many or no size at all.

CDR3 protein: CATAGATYEQYF
CDR3 DNA: TGTGCCACCGCGGGGGCAACCTACGAGCAGTACTTC
J gene: TRBJ2-7
V gene: TRBV6-5
clone size: NA
D gene: NA

CDR3 protein: CASSPNGASYNEQFF
CDR3 DNA: TGCGCCAGCAGCCCAAACGGTGCGTCCTACAATGAGCAGTTCTTC
J gene: TRBJ2-1
V gene: TRBV5-1
clone size: few
D gene: NA

CDR3 protein: CASRRQGSGTEAFF
CDR3 DNA: TGTGCCAGCAGACGACAGGGCTCAGGCACTGAAGCTTTCTTT
J gene: TRBJ1-1
V gene: TRBV12-3/TRBV12-4
clone size: many
D gene: TRBD1

CDR3 protein: CASSPLTGISSYEQYF
CDR3 DNA: TGCGCCAGCAGCCCGCTTACAGGAATCAGCTCCTACGAGCAGTACTTC
J gene: TRBJ2-7
V gene: TRBV5-1
clone size: few
D gene: NA

CDR3 protein: CASSLSSGLAYEQYF
CDR3 DNA: TGTGCCAGCAGCTTAAGCTCGGGACTAGCGTACGAGCAGTACTTC
J gene: TRBJ2-7
V gene: TRBV7-2
clone size: few
D gene: TRBD2

CDR3 protein: CASSFKTSGDTGELFF
CDR3 DNA: TGTGCCAGCAGCTTCAAGACTAGCGGGGACACCGGGGAGCTGTTTTTT
J gene: TRBJ2-2
V gene: TRBV5-4
clone size: NA
D gene: TRBD2

CDR3 protein: CATSSLGYEQYF
CDR3 DNA: TGTGCCACCAGCAGTCTAGGGTACGAGCAGTACTTC
J gene: TRBJ2-7
V gene: TRBV15
clone size: NA
D gene: NA

CDR3 protein: CASSQDAQGAYEQYF
CDR3 DNA: TGCGCCAGCAGCCAAGATGCGCAGGGGGCCTACGAGCAGTACTTC
J gene: TRBJ2-7
V gene: TRBV4-3
clone size: NA
D gene: TRBD1

CDR3 protein: CASSWGTGDTDTQYF
CDR3 DNA: TGCGCCAGCAGCTGGGGGACAGGGGATACAGATACGCAGTATTTT
J gene: TRBJ2-3
V gene: TRBV5-1
clone size: NA
D gene: TRBD1

CDR3 protein: CASSSTRGSITEAFF
CDR3 DNA: TGCGCCAGCAGCTCAACGAGGGGGAGTATAACTGAAGCTTTCTTT
J gene: TRBJ1-1
V gene: TRBV5-1
clone size: NA
D gene: NA

CDR3 protein: CASSLVSAGNNEQYF
CDR3 DNA: TGTGCCAGCAGCTTAGTTTCAGCGGGAAATAACGAGCAGTACTTC
J gene: TRBJ2-7
V gene: TRBV7-2
clone size: NA
D gene: TRBD2

CDR3 protein: CSAHPRELWFF
CDR3 DNA: TGCAGTGCTCACCCACGGGAGCTTTGGTTCTTC
J gene: TRBJ2-1
V gene: TRBV20-1
clone size: many
D gene: NA

CDR3 protein: CSARDRDKGTDTQYF
CDR3 DNA: TGCAGTGCTAGAGACCGGGACAAAGGCACAGATACGCAGTATTTT
J gene: TRBJ2-3
V gene: TRBV20-1
clone size: NA
D gene: NA

CDR3 protein: CSVEFFQGKREGRADTQYF
CDR3 DNA: TGCAGCGTTGAATTCTTTCAGGGGAAGCGGGAGGGCCGCGCAGATACGCAGTATTTT
J gene: TRBJ2-3
V gene: TRBV29-1
clone size: few
D gene: TRBD2

CDR3 protein: CASSFAIQGHEQYF
CDR3 DNA: TGTGCCAGCAGTTTTGCGATTCAGGGTCACGAGCAGTACTTC
J gene: TRBJ2-7
V gene: TRBV27
clone size: few
D gene: NA

CDR3 protein: CASSGRTSSTDTQYF
CDR3 DNA: TGCGCCAGCAGCGGGCGCACAAGTAGCACAGATACGCAGTATTTT
J gene: TRBJ2-3
V gene: TRBV4-1
clone size: NA
D gene: NA

CDR3 protein: CASSYMGPPLYGNQPQHF
CDR3 DNA: TGTGCCAGCAGTTACATGGGCCCCCCTTTGTACGGCAATCAGCCCCAGCATTTT
J gene: TRBJ1-5
V gene: TRBV6-5
clone size: NA
D gene: NA

CDR3 protein: CASSPPVGQKETQYF
CDR3 DNA: TGTGCCAGCTCACCACCGGTTGGACAGAAAGAGACCCAGTACTTC
J gene: TRBJ2-5
V gene: TRBV18
clone size: few
D gene: NA

CDR3 protein: CASSLETHSPLHF
CDR3 DNA: TGTGCCAGCAGCTTAGAAACGCATTCACCCCTCCACTTT
J gene: TRBJ1-6
V gene: TRBV11-2
clone size: NA
D gene: NA

CDR3 protein: CASSQEARRGKLFF
CDR3 DNA: TGCGCCAGCAGCCAAGAGGCCAGAAGAGGAAAACTGTTTTTT
J gene: TRBJ1-4
V gene: TRBV4-3
clone size: NA
D gene: NA

CDR3 protein: CASSPQGGNGELFF
CDR3 DNA: TGTGCCAGCAGCCCCCAGGGTGGCAACGGGGAGCTGTTTTTT
J gene: TRBJ2-2
V gene: TRBV9
clone size: NA
D gene: NA